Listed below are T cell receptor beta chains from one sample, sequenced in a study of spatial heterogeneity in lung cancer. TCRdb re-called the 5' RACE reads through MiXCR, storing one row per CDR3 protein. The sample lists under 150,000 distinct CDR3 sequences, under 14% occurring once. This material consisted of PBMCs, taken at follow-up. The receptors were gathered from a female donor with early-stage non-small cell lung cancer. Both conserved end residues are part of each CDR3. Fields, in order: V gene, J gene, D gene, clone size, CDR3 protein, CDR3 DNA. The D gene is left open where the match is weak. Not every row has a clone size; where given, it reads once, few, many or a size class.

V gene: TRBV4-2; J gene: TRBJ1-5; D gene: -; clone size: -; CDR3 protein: CASSPTAWGGQPQHF; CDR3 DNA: TGTGCCAGCAGCCCGACCGCGTGGGGTGGGCAGCCCCAGCATTTT
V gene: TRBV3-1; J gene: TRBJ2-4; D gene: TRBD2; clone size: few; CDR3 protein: CASGMAGEKKNIQYF; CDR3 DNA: TGTGCCAGCGGCATGGCGGGAGAAAAGAAAAACATTCAGTACTTC
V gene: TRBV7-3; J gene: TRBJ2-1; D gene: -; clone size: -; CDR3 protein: CASSFSGAYNEQFF; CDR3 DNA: TGTGCCAGCAGCTTTAGTGGGGCCTACAATGAGCAGTTCTTC
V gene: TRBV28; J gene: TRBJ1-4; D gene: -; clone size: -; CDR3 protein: CASSWASPGEKLFF; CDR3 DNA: TGTGCCAGCAGTTGGGCCTCCCCGGGTGAAAAACTGTTTTTT
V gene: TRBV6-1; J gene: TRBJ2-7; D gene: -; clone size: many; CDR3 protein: CASSEGAGRYEQYF; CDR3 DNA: TGTGCCAGCAGTGAAGGGGCAGGTAGATACGAGCAGTACTTC
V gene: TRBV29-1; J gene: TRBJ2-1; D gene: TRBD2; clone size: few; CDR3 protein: CSVESGSLWEQFF; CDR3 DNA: TGCAGCGTCGAAAGCGGGAGCCTTTGGGAGCAGTTCTTC
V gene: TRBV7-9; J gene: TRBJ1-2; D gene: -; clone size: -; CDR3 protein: CASSQTATANYGYTF; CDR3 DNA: TGTGCCAGCAGCCAAACCGCGACAGCAAACTATGGCTACACCTTC
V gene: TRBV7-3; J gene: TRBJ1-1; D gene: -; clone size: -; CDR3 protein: CASSLLRPQGNTEAFF; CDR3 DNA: TGTGCCAGCAGCTTATTAAGGCCACAGGGCAACACTGAAGCTTTCTTT
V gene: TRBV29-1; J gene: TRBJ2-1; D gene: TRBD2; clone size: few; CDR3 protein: CSILGTSGNYDEQFF; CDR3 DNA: TGCAGCATATTGGGGACTAGCGGGAACTATGATGAGCAGTTCTTC
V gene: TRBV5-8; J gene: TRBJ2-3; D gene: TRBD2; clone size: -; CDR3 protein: CASSLYVRSGSSDTQYF; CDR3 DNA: TGTGCCAGCAGCTTGTATGTTAGAAGCGGGAGTTCAGATACGCAGTATTTT
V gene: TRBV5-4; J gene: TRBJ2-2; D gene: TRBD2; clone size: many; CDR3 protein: CASSLATVAGGPTGELFF; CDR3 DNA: TGTGCCAGCAGCTTGGCCACGGTAGCGGGAGGGCCAACCGGGGAGCTGTTTTTT
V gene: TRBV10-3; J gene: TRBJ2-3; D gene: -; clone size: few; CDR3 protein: CAISERTRGGDTQYF; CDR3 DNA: TGTGCCATCAGTGAGAGAACTAGAGGAGGGGATACGCAGTATTTT
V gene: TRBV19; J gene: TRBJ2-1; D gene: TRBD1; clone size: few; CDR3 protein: CASSKTDRGNYNEQFF; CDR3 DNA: TGTGCCAGTAGCAAAACCGACAGGGGGAACTACAATGAGCAGTTCTTC
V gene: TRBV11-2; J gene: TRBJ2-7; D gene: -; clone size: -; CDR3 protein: CASSSASEPVHYKQYF; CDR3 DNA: TGTGCCAGCAGCTCAGCTAGCGAGCCCGTTCACTACAAGCAGTACTTC
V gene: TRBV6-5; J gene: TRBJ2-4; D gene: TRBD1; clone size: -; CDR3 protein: CASSYSSGTGSQNIQYF; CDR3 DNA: TGTGCCAGCAGTTATTCTTCTGGGACAGGTAGCCAAAACATTCAGTACTTC
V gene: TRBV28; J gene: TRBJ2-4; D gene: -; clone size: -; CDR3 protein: CASSLVSRNIQYF; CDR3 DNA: TGTGCCAGCAGTTTGGTATCCCGTAACATTCAGTACTTC